This T cell receptor beta chain was sequenced in a study of early T cells in non-severe SARS-CoV-2 infection. The CDR3 length is 14 residues. Germline CDR1 is SQVTM and CDR2 is ANQGSEA. Trimming at V came to 3 bases and at J to 6 bases, leaving 10 bases not matched to a gene. TCRdb re-derived calls from the 5' RACE reads in MiXCR, one entry per CDR3 protein. The sample includes more than 25,000 distinct CDR3 sequences, about 4.6% of them seen just once. This clonotype has a count of ten or more. V usage is TRBV29-1 and J usage is TRBJ2-7; 8 bases align to TRBD1. This receptor was identified in an adult who was a healthcare worker with PCR-confirmed SARS-CoV-2 infection or an uninfected control (not recorded which). The sample was whole blood. The CDR3 DNA reads as TGCAGCGTTGATTCTCCCCTACAGGGGGGCGAGCAGTACTTC. Translating gives CSVDSPLQGGEQYF.